The clone carrying this T cell receptor beta chain is categorized as medium-sized (0.01 to 0.1%). cDNA was made from roughly 470 ng RNA using alpha and beta constant primers. Separate chain-specific third strand synthesis with multiplexing indices produced the alpha and beta libraries. Using its own MiXCR run on the 5' RACE reads, TCRdb lists one record per CDR3 protein. The data contain approximately 4,200 distinct CDR3 sequences, around 5.5% of them seen just once; the ten biggest clones take up roughly 31%. The data are from a study of HIV-infected patients and healthy controls. Study context: In most of the 16 patients, CD4 counts climbed slightly after three months but remained subnormal.

Roughly three months, about 14 weeks, into antiretroviral therapy, follow-up blood was collected. No cell fractionation was done, so the repertoire covers all unsorted peripheral blood T cells. RNA came from roughly 2.3 ml of peripheral blood. This CDR3 is 15 amino acids long. V was clipped by 0 bases and J by 8 bases, with 13 bases between them. Germline V lookup: CDR1 SGHDN, CDR2 FVKESK. Source: blood, taken during antiretroviral therapy. V is TRBV14 and J is TRBJ1-4, with no clear D. This receptor was identified in an adult with HIV infection. The CDR3 region has the DNA TGTGCCAGCAGCCAAGATCAATCCGGTTGGGAAAAACTGTTTTTT. Amino acids: CASSQDQSGWEKLFF.